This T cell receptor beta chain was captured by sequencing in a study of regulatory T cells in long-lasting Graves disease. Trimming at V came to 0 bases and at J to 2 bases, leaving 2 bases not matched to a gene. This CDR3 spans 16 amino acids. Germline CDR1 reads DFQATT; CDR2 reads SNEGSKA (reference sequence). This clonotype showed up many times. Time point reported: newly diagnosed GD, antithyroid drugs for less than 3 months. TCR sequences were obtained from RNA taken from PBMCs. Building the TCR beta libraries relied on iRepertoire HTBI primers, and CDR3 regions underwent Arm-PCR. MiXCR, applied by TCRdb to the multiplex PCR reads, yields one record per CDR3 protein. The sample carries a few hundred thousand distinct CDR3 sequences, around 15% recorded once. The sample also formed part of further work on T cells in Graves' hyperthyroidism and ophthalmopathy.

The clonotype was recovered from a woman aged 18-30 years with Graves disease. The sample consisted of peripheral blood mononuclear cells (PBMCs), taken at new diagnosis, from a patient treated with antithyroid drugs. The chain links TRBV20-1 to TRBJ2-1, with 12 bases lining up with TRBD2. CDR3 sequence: CSARDPSGRAYNEQFF. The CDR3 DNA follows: TGCAGTGCTAGAGATCCTAGCGGGAGGGCCTACAATGAGCAGTTCTTC.